The present T cell receptor (beta chain) was sequenced within a study of cytomegalovirus exposure and HLA in healthy donors. There are 17 residues in the CDR3. The V and J ends lost 8 bases and 6 bases respectively, with 28 bases between them. The PCR made use of 60 Vbeta and 13 Jbeta primers. Generated by immunoSEQ multiplex PCR, the TCRdb table keeps only in-frame clones and is missing some. The table has about 190,000 clones, about four fifths seen once. This clone occurred once. Its matching antigen is unknown. Findings of the study overall: Earlier analysis yielded a pattern in which most TCR beta V segments were productive about 90% or about 30% of the time. In a later analysis, across HLA loci, associated TCR counts were highest for DRB1, lowest for HLA-C. An apparent linkage of common viral pathogens to several of the most significant clusters emerged in a later analysis.

The source is a man younger than 45 in good health and CMV-seropositive. Sequenced: PBMCs. The chain carries TRBV5-3 and TRBJ2-3, with D possibly being TRBD1 (6 bases). TRBV5-3 is identified as an open reading frame with a role that is uncertain. In DNA form, the CDR3 reads TGTGCCAGGACGCCTCTTCAGGGGACGGAGGTGACGGATACGCAGTATTTT. Encoded protein: CARTPLQGTEVTDTQYF.